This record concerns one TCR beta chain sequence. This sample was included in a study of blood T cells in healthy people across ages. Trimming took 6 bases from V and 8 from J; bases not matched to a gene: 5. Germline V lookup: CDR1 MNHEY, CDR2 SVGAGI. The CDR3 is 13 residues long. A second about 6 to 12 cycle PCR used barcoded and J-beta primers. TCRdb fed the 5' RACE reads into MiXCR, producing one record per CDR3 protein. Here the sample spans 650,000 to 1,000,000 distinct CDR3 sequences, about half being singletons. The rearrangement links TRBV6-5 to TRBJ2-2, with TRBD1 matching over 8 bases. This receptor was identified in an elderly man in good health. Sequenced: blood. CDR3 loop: CASRRQGHGELFF. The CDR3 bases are TGTGCCAGCAGAAGACAGGGGCATGGGGAGCTGTTTTTT.